This T cell receptor beta chain was recovered during a study of identical twins. Donors were all healthy Caucasians. This clonotype has a handful of counts. Each CDR3 protein is one row after TCRdb ran MiXCR on the 5' RACE reads. The sample lists 500,000 to 600,000 distinct CDR3 sequences, less than 25% occurring once. Trimming stripped 10 bases from V and 0 bases from J, with 13 bases between. Looked up from germline, CDR1 is ENHRY and CDR2 is SYGVKD. CDR3 length: 14 residues. This same sample was also taken into another study, of T cells expressing NK-cell markers. This second study notes: With an anti-gamma-delta TCR antibody, sorting in several experiments was kept to alpha-beta TCR T cells. A range of roughly 1.0-8% of CD8+ T cells consisted of dominant NKG2C+ clonotypes in a handful of donors.

Sequenced material: CD4+ T cells sorted from blood. V usage is TRBV10-3 and J usage is TRBJ2-1; a weak D match, TRBD2 (6 bases). This TCR came from a woman between 18 and 29 years old in good health. CDR3 sequence reads: CATLGSGSYNEQFF. As DNA, the CDR3 is TGTGCCACGCTCGGGAGCGGCTCCTACAATGAGCAGTTCTTC.